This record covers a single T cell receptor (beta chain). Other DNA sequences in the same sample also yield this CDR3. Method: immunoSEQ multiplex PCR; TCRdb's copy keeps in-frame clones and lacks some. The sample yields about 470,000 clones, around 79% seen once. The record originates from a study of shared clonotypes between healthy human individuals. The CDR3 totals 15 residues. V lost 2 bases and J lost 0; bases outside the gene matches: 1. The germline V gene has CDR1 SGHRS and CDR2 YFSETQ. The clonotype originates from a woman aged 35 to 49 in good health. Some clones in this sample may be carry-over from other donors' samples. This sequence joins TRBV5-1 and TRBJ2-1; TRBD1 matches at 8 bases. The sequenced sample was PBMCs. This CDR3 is CASSLTGGSYNEQFF. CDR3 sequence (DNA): TGCGCCAGCAGCTTAACAGGGGGCTCCTACAATGAGCAGTTCTTC.